These T cell receptor beta chains were read from a single sample in a study of T cells after yellow fever vaccination. Each CDR3 protein gets one entry after TCRdb re-called the 5' RACE reads with MiXCR. The sample holds about 550,000 distinct CDR3 sequences, roughly a fifth seen once. The sample was PBMCs, taken 15 days after the yellow fever booster vaccination. The origin of the receptors is a young man who received the YFV17D yellow fever vaccine. The CDR3 runs from the conserved cysteine through the conserved F or W. D genes are given only for firm matches.

TRBV29-1,TRBJ2-4,TRBD2,CSVDSGSIDIQYF
TRBV7-9,TRBJ2-7,.,CASSLAHSGHGSYEQYF
TRBV29-1,TRBJ1-4,.,CSVEVQEKLFF
TRBV9,TRBJ2-2,.,CASSGRDRTGELFF
TRBV30,TRBJ1-5,.,CAWDQGNQPQHF
TRBV11-3,TRBJ2-1,.,CASSLGINNEQFF
TRBV20-1,TRBJ2-5,TRBD2,CSARQVLAGSLDETQYF
TRBV6-5,TRBJ2-5,.,CASSYGTNPEETQYF
TRBV7-2,TRBJ2-2,TRBD2,CASSFGTSGGELFF
TRBV5-1,TRBJ1-1,.,CASSLRGENTEAFF
TRBV29-1,TRBJ2-2,.,CSVESWATGELFF